Presented here are 30 T cell receptor beta chains from one specimen sequenced in a study of Japanese encephalitis immunity and Zika vaccine responses. TCRdb re-derived calls from the 5' RACE reads in MiXCR, one entry per CDR3 protein. The data hold some 200 distinct CDR3 sequences, with 5.9% observed a single time. Peptide pools at about 1 ug/mL each stimulated CFSE-labeled PBMCs over an approximately 6-day culture. Unfixed live CD56-CD19-CD16-CD3+CD4+ CFSE-low cells were sorted as proliferating CD4 T cells. The material sequenced was antigen-activated CD4+ T cells from blood, cultured, taken during a Zika inactivated vaccine study. These receptors were taken from an adult woman who received an inactivated Zika virus vaccine.

This clonotype qualifies as hyperexpanded. The chain links TRBV9 to TRBJ2-7, with D possibly matching TRBD2 (6 bases). Deletions cut 0 bases from V and 8 bases from J, with 18 bases between. The CDR3 has 15 amino acids. CDR1 and CDR2 from the germline V gene are SGDLS and YYNGEE. CDR3 DNA sequence: TGTGCCAGCAGCGTAGCTGGGGACCGCGGGGCCAAGCAGTACTTC. It yields the protein CASSVAGDRGAKQYF.

This clonotype occurred a few times. V usage is TRBV28 and J usage is TRBJ2-7; maybe TRBD1 (6 bases). Germline CDR1 is MDHEN and CDR2 is SYDVKM. The V end was cut by 7 bases, the J end by 4 bases, with 14 bases between. This CDR3 region has 13 residues. CDR3 loop: CASTEQGAYEQYF. CDR3 in DNA: TGTGCCAGCACAGAACAGGGTGCGTACGAGCAGTACTTC.

By proportion, this clonotype is large. This chain uses TRBV4-3 with TRBJ2-5, with D possibly matching TRBD1 (6 bases). V gave up 3 bases and J gave up 3 bases, with 14 bases separating them. The CDR3 has 15 residues. Germline V gene sequence: CDR1 LGHNA, CDR2 YSLEER. The CDR3, as DNA: TGCGCCAGCAGCCAGACGGGACATATGGAAGAGACCCAGTACTTC. Its protein is CASSQTGHMEETQYF.

By share, this clonotype ranks as large. The V gene is TRBV11-1, the J gene TRBJ1-1; D possibly corresponds to TRBD1 (6 bases). CDR3 length: 13 amino acids. CDR1 SGHAT and CDR2 FQDESV come from the germline V gene (reference sequence). The germline V and J ends were trimmed by 1 base and 6 bases, with 9 bases remaining between them. As DNA, the CDR3 is TGTGCCAGCAGCTTAGTTAGACAGGCTGAAGCTTTCTTT. Translating it yields CASSLVRQAEAFF. Looking up the rest from reference TRBV11-1 and TRBJ1-1 gives the full variable domain: EAEVAQSPRYKITEKSQAVAFWCDPISGHATLYWYRQILGQGPELLVQFQDESVVDDSQLPKDRFSAERLKGVDSTLKIQPAELGDSAMYLCASSLVRQAEAFFGQGTRLTVV.

CDR3 sequence reads: CASSLRSNEKLFF. CDR3 bases: TGTGCCAGCAGCTTGCGGAGCAATGAAAAACTGTTTTTT. The chain uses TRBV7-8 and TRBJ1-4, with D unclear. There are 13 residues in the CDR3. Per germline, CDR1 SGHVS and CDR2 FQNEAQ. The V gene lost 3 bases and the J gene lost 5 bases, with 7 bases spanning the gap.

In its sample, this clonotype is large. This rearrangement joins TRBV20-1 to TRBJ1-1; D is possibly TRBD1 (5 bases). Germline CDR1 reads DFQATT; CDR2 reads SNEGSKA (reference sequence). V lost 6 bases, J lost 0 bases, and 11 bases lay in between. The CDR3 has 13 residues. The CDR3, as DNA: TGCAGTGCCCCGGGGGAAATGAACACTGAAGCTTTCTTT. This gives the protein CSAPGEMNTEAFF.

This clonotype is deemed large (0.1 to 1%). The chain recombines TRBV4-3 with TRBJ1-2, with 7 bases lining up with TRBD1. J was trimmed by 1 base and V by 4 bases; bases with no gene match: 6. CDR1 and CDR2 (germline): LGHNA, YSLEER. The CDR3 has 15 amino acids. The CDR3 loop is CASSLRDRYNYGYTF. The DNA for the CDR3 is TGCGCCAGCAGCCTCCGGGACAGATATAACTATGGCTACACCTTC.

The rearrangement uses TRBV20-1 and TRBJ2-1; D gene unclear. Trimming took 2 bases from V and 6 from J, leaving 5 bases between them. Germline-derived CDR1 and CDR2 are DFQATT and SNEGSKA (reference sequence). CDR3 length: 11 amino acids. For the CDR3, the DNA is TGCAGTGCTAGACAAAGCAATGAGCAGTTCTTC. This gives the protein CSARQSNEQFF.

This clonotype is large (0.1 to 1%) within its sample. The chain is built from TRBV20-1 and TRBJ2-7; D possibly uses TRBD1 or TRBD2 (6 bases each). CDR3 length: 14 amino acids. Trimming stripped 5 bases from V and 3 bases from J, with 17 bases between. From germline, CDR1 is DFQATT and CDR2 SNEGSKA (reference sequence). Here the CDR3 DNA reads TGCAGTGCTGGTGGGGGGCTAGCAAACTACGAGCAGTACTTC. It is translated as CSAGGGLANYEQYF.

Judged by abundance, this clonotype is medium-sized (0.01 to 0.1%). The J gene is TRBJ2-5, the V gene TRBV5-4; D gene ambiguous. The V end lost 4 bases, the J end lost 4 bases, and 8 bases lay between the germline ends. The CDR3 is made up of 12 amino acids. Germline CDR1 SGHNT, CDR2 YYREEE (reference sequence). CDR3 nucleotides: TGTGCCAGCAGCGTAACTCTAGAGACCCAGTACTTC. Its translation: CASSVTLETQYF.

This clonotype qualifies as medium-sized. The chain joins TRBV10-2 to TRBJ2-1; 9 positions agree with TRBD2. The V and J ends lost 10 bases and 2 bases, in that order; junction bases with no gene match: 6. CDR1 is WSHSY, CDR2 SAAADI, per germline. The CDR3 contains 14 residues. CDR3 region: CATLAGATYNEQFF. The CDR3 nucleotides are TGCGCCACCTTAGCGGGGGCGACCTACAATGAGCAGTTCTTC.

By share, this clonotype ranks as large (0.1 to 1%). V and J are TRBV4-3 and TRBJ2-7, with D perhaps matching TRBD1 or TRBD2 (6 bases each). The germline gives CDR1 LGHNA, CDR2 YSLEER. This CDR3 spans 15 amino acids. V was clipped by 5 bases and J by 0 bases, with 14 bases between them. The CDR3 reads CASSSGGDNSYEQYF. The CDR3 DNA follows: TGCGCCAGCAGCTCGGGCGGGGACAACTCCTACGAGCAGTACTTC.

By its share, this clonotype is large. This sequence joins TRBV3-1 and TRBJ1-5; D is perhaps TRBD1 (6 bases). V lost 5 bases and J 0 bases, leaving 11 bases between the germline ends. CDR1 and CDR2 from the germline V gene are LGHDT and YNNKEL (reference sequence). This CDR3 contains 15 residues. The CDR3 spells CASSETGHSNQPQHF. The CDR3 region has the DNA TGTGCCAGCAGCGAGACAGGACATAGCAATCAGCCCCAGCATTTT.

This clonotype qualifies as large. The chain combines TRBV7-9 with TRBJ2-3; no definite D call. The V gene's germline CDR1 is SEHNR and CDR2 FQNEAQ (reference sequence). The CDR3 consists of 11 residues. Trimming took 5 bases from V and 2 from J, leaving 2 bases between them. CDR3 coding DNA: TGTGCCAGCAGCCACACAGATACGCAGTATTTT. As protein: CASSHTDTQYF.

Relative to its sample, this clonotype is hyperexpanded (1% or more). The chain links TRBV20-1 to TRBJ1-6; no reliable D call. Germline CDR1 reads DFQATT; CDR2 reads SNEGSKA (reference sequence). The CDR3 is made up of 13 amino acids. Trimming stripped 4 bases from V and 9 bases from J, with 13 bases between. The CDR3 coding sequence is TGCAGTGCTAACAGAGGAGATAGTTCACCCCTCCACTTT. Protein sequence: CSANRGDSSPLHF.

Judged by abundance, this clonotype is large. This chain joins TRBV3-1 and TRBJ1-1; D is possibly TRBD1 (5 bases). CDR1 is LGHDT, CDR2 YNNKEL, per germline (reference sequence). The CDR3 contains 13 residues. V dropped 5 bases and J dropped 1 base, with 8 bases sitting between them. The CDR3 reads CASSWTPNTEAFF. For the CDR3, the DNA is TGTGCCAGCAGCTGGACACCGAACACTGAAGCTTTCTTT.

By frequency in the sample, this clonotype is large. The gene calls are TRBV6-1 and TRBJ2-1, with 12 bases lining up with TRBD2. Germline lookup yields CDR1 MNHNS and CDR2 SASEGT. The trim removed 4 bases at V and 2 bases at J, leaving 6 bases unmatched. This CDR3 region has 17 residues. CDR3: CASSGPSGGEAYNEQFF. The CDR3 nucleotides are TGTGCCAGCAGTGGCCCTAGCGGGGGGGAAGCCTACAATGAGCAGTTCTTC.

Relative to its sample, this clonotype is medium-sized. The rearrangement uses TRBV4-3 and TRBJ1-2; D is ambiguous. The CDR3 consists of 13 residues. CDR1 and CDR2 (germline): LGHNA, YSLEER. Trimming took 2 bases from V and 5 from J, leaving 9 bases between them. In nucleotides, the CDR3 is TGCGCCAGCAGCCAACCACAAGGGTATGGCTACACCTTC. Its protein product is CASSQPQGYGYTF.

Within the sample, this clonotype is large. This rearrangement joins TRBV29-1 to TRBJ1-1; a possible D gene is TRBD1 (5 bases). Germline V gives CDR1 SQVTM, CDR2 ANQGSEA. V was pared by 3 bases and J by 1 base, with 12 bases between. CDR3 length: 14 amino acids. In DNA, the CDR3 is TGCAGCGTTGATGGGACTCCCTCGAACACTGAAGCTTTCTTT. Its protein is CSVDGTPSNTEAFF.

This clonotype is judged hyperexpanded. The rearrangement links TRBV6-2 or TRBV6-3 to TRBJ2-3, with 9 nucleotides matching TRBD2. V lost 6 bases, J lost 6 bases, and 4 bases stayed unmatched. The CDR3 runs to 13 residues. The germline gives CDR1 MNHEY, CDR2 SVGEGT. The CDR3 bases are TGTGCCAGCAGCCCCACTAGCGGGGATACGCAGTATTTT. Protein sequence: CASSPTSGDTQYF.

This clonotype ranks as medium-sized (0.01 to 0.1%). V usage is TRBV9 and J usage is TRBJ1-3; D is undetermined. V was clipped by 1 base and J by 1 base, with 0 bases between them. The CDR3 spans 12 residues. Germline V CDR1 and CDR2: SGDLS, YYNGEE. CDR3 in amino acids: CASSVSGNTIYF. The CDR3 DNA follows: TGTGCCAGCAGCGTATCTGGAAACACCATATATTTT.

Sample share makes this clonotype large. The V and J genes are TRBV6-5 and TRBJ2-1; 7 bases are a match to TRBD2. Looked up from germline, CDR1 is MNHEY and CDR2 is SVGAGI. V trimming: 5 bases; J trimming: 8 bases; junction bases outside the gene matches: 6. The CDR3 has 13 residues. The CDR3 loop reads CASSTGGGDEQFF. The CDR3 region has the DNA TGTGCCAGCAGTACGGGGGGAGGGGATGAGCAGTTCTTC.

This clonotype was picked up one time. A much more abundant neighbour one base away suggests this may be a read error. The chain carries TRBV6-1 and TRBJ2-7, with a tentative D call TRBD1 (6 bases). The germline V gene encodes CDR1 MNHNS and CDR2 SASEGT. This CDR3 spans 12 amino acids. As DNA, the CDR3 is TGTGTCAGCGGATGGACAGCCTACGAGCAGTACTTC. This gives the protein CVSGWTAYEQYF.

By share of the sample, this clonotype is hyperexpanded. The chain couples TRBV6-5 to TRBJ2-1, with D tentatively TRBD2 (5 bases). The CDR3 has 14 residues. Between the trimmed V and J ends, which lost 8 bases and 2 bases, there was a span of 13 bases. CDR1 and CDR2 (germline): MNHEY, SVGAGI. The CDR3 DNA reads as TGTGCCAGCCTCAGCGGAGCACCCTACAATGAGCAGTTCTTC. It yields the protein CASLSGAPYNEQFF.

This clonotype is medium-sized in the sample. The chain employs TRBV12-3 or TRBV12-4 and TRBJ1-1; the D gene is possibly TRBD1 (6 bases). The CDR3 spans 15 residues. Trimming removed 6 bases at V and 5 bases at J, with 19 bases between. CDR3 region: CASSRGGSPGTEAFF. DNA for the CDR3: TGTGCCAGCAGCCGGGGGGGCAGTCCGGGGACTGAAGCTTTCTTT.

Within the sample, this clonotype is large. This rearrangement joins TRBV5-1 to TRBJ2-2, with TRBD1 identical over 8 bases. This CDR3 has 16 residues. With 4 bases clipped from V and 3 bases from J, the junction kept 8 bases outside the gene matches. Germline V gene sequence: CDR1 SGHRS, CDR2 YFSETQ. This CDR3 reads CASSIQGASDTGELFF. CDR3 DNA sequence: TGCGCCAGCAGCATTCAGGGGGCGTCGGACACCGGGGAGCTGTTTTTT.

Sample share makes this clonotype large. The chain joins TRBV20-1 to TRBJ2-3; no definite D call. This CDR3 comprises 14 residues. The V gene lost 5 bases and the J gene lost 0 bases, with 12 bases spanning the gap. CDR1 DFQATT and CDR2 SNEGSKA come from the germline V gene (reference sequence). The CDR3, as DNA: TGCAGTGCTGGTTCGGAAGCTAGCACAGATACGCAGTATTTT. Translation: CSAGSEASTDTQYF.

By sample share, this clonotype is large. The gene calls are TRBV6-6 and TRBJ2-1; 7 bases are a match to TRBD2. J lost 6 bases, V lost 9 bases, and 5 bases had no gene match. This CDR3 spans 12 amino acids. Germline V gives CDR1 MNHNY, CDR2 SVGAGI (reference sequence). The CDR3 loop is CASGLDLNEQFF. Written as DNA, the CDR3 is TGTGCCAGTGGACTAGATCTCAATGAGCAGTTCTTC.

By sample fraction, this clonotype is large. The rearrangement links TRBV4-3 to TRBJ1-1; maybe TRBD1 (6 bases). The CDR3 totals 15 residues. V dropped 2 bases and J dropped 1 base, with 11 bases sitting between them. CDR1 LGHNA and CDR2 YSLEER come from the germline V gene. CDR3 in DNA: TGCGCCAGCAGCCAATATGGAGGGGGGAACACTGAAGCTTTCTTT. This translates into CASSQYGGGNTEAFF.

This clonotype is deemed large. This chain joins TRBV4-3 and TRBJ1-2; 10 nucleotides agree with TRBD1. The CDR3 totals 17 residues. Germline V gene data show CDR1 as LGHNA and CDR2 as YSLEER. With V trimmed by 1 base and J by 5 bases, 10 bases remained unmatched. The DNA for the CDR3 is TGCGCCAGCAGCCAAGCAGGGTCCGGACAGGGGGAATATGGCTACACCTTC. Protein: CASSQAGSGQGEYGYTF.